This TCR beta chain was sequenced in a study of T cell changes during pregnancy in multiple sclerosis. The data were produced by immunoSEQ multiplex PCR, yet TCRdb's version contains in-frame clones alone and is incomplete. The table records under 120,000 clones, roughly nine tenths of them present only once. The sequenced sample was peripheral blood, obtained after pregnancy. The TCR originated in a female donor with multiple sclerosis, enrolled in a pregnancy study.

CDR3 sequence reads: CASSLSPGYGYTF. The CDR3 DNA sequence: TGTGCCAGCAGTCTCAGTCCGGGCTATGGCTACACCTTC. The chain employs TRBV27 and TRBJ1-2; D is ambiguous. Per the germline V gene, CDR1 is MNHEY and CDR2 is SMNVEV (reference sequence). This CDR3 spans 13 amino acids. V was trimmed by 5 bases and J by 4 bases, leaving 11 bases between them.